Listed here are 13 T cell receptor beta chains from one sample, sequenced in a study of cytomegalovirus exposure and HLA in healthy donors. Primers: 60 Vbeta forward and 13 Jbeta reverse. Here immunoSEQ multiplex PCR was the method, and the copy in TCRdb shows in-frame clones only, minus some. The table lists about 160,000 clones, around four fifths of them singletons. The sample consisted of PBMCs. The receptor set was obtained from a woman in her fifties or sixties in good health and CMV-seronegative.

The count of this clone is one. This chain connects TRBV2 to TRBJ2-5; TRBD2 might be the D (6 bases). The J call may be faulty, since TRBJ2-7 better matches the DNA end. CDR1 is SNHLY and CDR2 is FYNNEI in the germline V gene. This CDR3 has 14 amino acids. CDR3 region: CASSEAGTVYEQYF. DNA for the CDR3: TGTGCCAGCAGTGAAGCTGGGACTGTCTACGAGCAGTACTTC.

The rearrangement links TRBV7-9 to TRBJ2-1; 7 nucleotides agree with TRBD1. This CDR3 comprises 15 residues. The junction had 10 bases not matched to a gene; V was cut back by 1 base and J by 10 bases. Germline V gene data show CDR1 as SEHNR and CDR2 as FQNEAQ (reference sequence). The CDR3 DNA reads as TGTGCCAGCAGCTTAGGGGGTTCGGGACAGACCGAGCAGTTCTTC. It encodes CASSLGGSGQTEQFF.

The chain uses TRBV18 and TRBJ1-3; 7 bases are a match to TRBD1. Trimming at V came to 0 bases and at J to 5 bases, leaving 1 base not matched to a gene. This CDR3 has 14 residues. The germline CDR1 and CDR2 sequences are KGHSH and LQKENI. CDR3 DNA sequence: TGTGCCAGCTCACCACCGGGACAGCGAAACACCATATATTTT. Protein: CASSPPGQRNTIYF.

The rearrangement uses TRBV9 and TRBJ2-4, with TRBD2 matching over 7 bases. Germline CDR1 is SGDLS and CDR2 is YYNGEE. CDR3 size: 18 residues. V lost 4 bases and J lost 5; bases outside the gene matches: 18. The CDR3 DNA follows: TGTGCCAGCAGCCGGGGTGGGCACCCGGGAGGTGGCGAAAACATTCAGTACTTC. This sequence encodes CASSRGGHPGGGENIQYF.

Note on this clone: The identical CDR3 is also encoded by other nucleotide sequences in the sample. The chain has TRBV9 and TRBJ1-4, with 7 bases that match TRBD1. From germline, CDR1 is SGDLS and CDR2 YYNGEE. This CDR3 spans 14 amino acids. V dropped 0 bases and J dropped 8; count of bases not matched to a gene: 4. The CDR3 DNA is TGTGCCAGCAGCGTAGGCACAGGGGACGAAAAACTGTTTTTT. Its translation is CASSVGTGDEKLFF.

The chain uses TRBV27 and TRBJ2-7, with TRBD1 as a possible D gene (5 bases). CDR1 and CDR2 from the germline V gene are MNHEY and SMNVEV (reference sequence). With 4 bases removed from V and 0 bases from J, the gap between germline ends came to 19 bases. The CDR3 loop spans 17 amino acids. This CDR3 reads CASSSYRIDRNSYEQYF. The CDR3 region has the DNA TGTGCCAGCAGTTCCTACAGGATCGACCGAAACTCCTACGAGCAGTACTTC.

The rearrangement joins TRBV28 to TRBJ2-1, with a weak D call TRBD1 (5 bases). The CDR3 covers 11 residues. Germline V gene lookup returns CDR1 MDHEN and CDR2 SYDVKM. The germline V and J ends were trimmed by 6 bases and 12 bases, with 12 bases remaining between them. The DNA of the CDR3 is TGTGCCAGCAGCCCAGGGCTCGGGCAGTTCTTC. Its protein is CASSPGLGQFF.

The genes are TRBV20-1 and TRBJ1-1; D gene ambiguous. The CDR3 length is 10 residues. The germline CDR1 and CDR2 sequences are DFQATT and SNEGSKA (reference sequence). The CDR3 DNA reads TGCAGAGTTCTATTCACTGAAGCTTTCTTT. Translation gives CRVLFTEAFF.

J is TRBJ2-5 and V is TRBV18, with TRBD1 as a possible D gene (6 bases). Germline assignment: CDR1 KGHSH and CDR2 LQKENI. V lost 6 bases and J lost 4, with 12 bases in between. The length of the CDR3 is 13 residues. The CDR3 here is CASSLTRGETQYF. The CDR3 DNA is TGTGCCAGCTCGCTTACCAGGGGAGAGACCCAGTACTTC.

The V and J genes are TRBV4-3 and TRBJ1-2; D unclear. V was trimmed by 4 bases and J by 14 bases, leaving 32 bases between them. Germline CDR1 reads LGHNA; CDR2 reads YSLEER. The CDR3 is 17 amino acids. The CDR3 DNA is TGCGCCAGCAGCCCAGCAGTTGAGGACTCTGTTGTTGGGGTGAGGACCTTC. Encoded protein: CASSPAVEDSVVGVRTF.

A few counts support this clone. V is TRBV4-3 and J is TRBJ2-3, with TRBD2 as a possible D gene (6 bases). There are 21 residues in the CDR3. Germline V CDR1 and CDR2: LGHNA, YSLEER. Deletions cut 4 bases from V and 1 base from J, with 30 bases between. The CDR3 DNA follows: TGCGCCAGCAGCCCGTCCTCTAACAGCGGGCTGCTAGGGATGCGCACAGATACGCAGTATTTT. It translates to CASSPSSNSGLLGMRTDTQYF.

The chain carries TRBV11-2 and TRBJ1-3; TRBD1 matches 8 bases. CDR1 is SGHAT and CDR2 is FQNNGV in the germline V gene. The CDR3 is 14 residues long. The trim removed 3 bases at V and 4 bases at J, leaving 2 bases unmatched. In nucleotides, the CDR3 is TGTGCCAGCAGCTTCCGGGACAGGGGAAACACCATATATTTT. Encoded protein: CASSFRDRGNTIYF. Together with reference TRBV11-2 and TRBJ1-3, the CDR3 gives the full variable domain: EAGVAQSPRYKIIEKRQSVAFWCNPISGHATLYWYQQILGQGPKLLIQFQNNGVVDDSQLPKDRFSAERLKGVDSTLKIQPAKLEDSAVYLCASSFRDRGNTIYFGEGSWLTVV.

The chain is built from TRBV7-2 and TRBJ2-3, with D unclear. V shed 5 bases and J shed 2 bases, with 11 bases lying between them. From germline, CDR1 is SGHTA and CDR2 FQGNSA. The CDR3 sequence is 14 residues long. The CDR3 region is CASSPLGHTDTQYF. CDR3 nucleotides: TGTGCCAGCAGCCCGCTGGGCCACACAGATACGCAGTATTTT. The full variable domain, rest sourced from reference TRBV7-2 and TRBJ2-3, is GAGVSQSPSNKVTEKGKDVELRCDPISGHTALYWYRQSLGQGLEFLIYFQGNSAPDKSGLPSDRFSAERTGGSVSTLTIQRTQQEDSAVYLCASSPLGHTDTQYFGPGTRLTVL.